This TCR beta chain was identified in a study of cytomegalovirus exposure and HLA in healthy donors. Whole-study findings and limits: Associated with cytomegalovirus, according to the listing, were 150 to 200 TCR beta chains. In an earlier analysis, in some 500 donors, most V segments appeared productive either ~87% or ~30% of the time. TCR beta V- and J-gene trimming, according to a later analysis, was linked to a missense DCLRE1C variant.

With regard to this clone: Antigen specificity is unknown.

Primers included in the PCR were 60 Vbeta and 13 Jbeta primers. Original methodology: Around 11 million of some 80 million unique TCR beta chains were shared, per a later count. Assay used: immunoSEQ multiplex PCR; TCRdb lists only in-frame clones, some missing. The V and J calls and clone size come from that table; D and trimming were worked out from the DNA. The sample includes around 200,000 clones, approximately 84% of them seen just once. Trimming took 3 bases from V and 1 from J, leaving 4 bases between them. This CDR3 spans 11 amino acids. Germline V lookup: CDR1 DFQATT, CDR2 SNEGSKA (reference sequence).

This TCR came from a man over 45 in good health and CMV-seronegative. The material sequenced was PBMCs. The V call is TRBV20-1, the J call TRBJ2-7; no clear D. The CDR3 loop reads CSASSSYEQYF. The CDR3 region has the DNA TGCAGTGCTAGTTCGTCCTACGAGCAGTACTTC.